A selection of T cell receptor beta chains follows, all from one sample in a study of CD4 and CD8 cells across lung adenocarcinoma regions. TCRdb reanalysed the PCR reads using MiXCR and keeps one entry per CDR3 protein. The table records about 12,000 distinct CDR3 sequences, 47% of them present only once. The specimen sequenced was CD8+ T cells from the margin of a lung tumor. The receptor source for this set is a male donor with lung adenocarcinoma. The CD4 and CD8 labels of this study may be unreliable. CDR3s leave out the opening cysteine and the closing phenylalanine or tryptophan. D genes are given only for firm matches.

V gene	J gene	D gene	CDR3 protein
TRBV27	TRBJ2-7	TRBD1	ASSRDSRDEQY
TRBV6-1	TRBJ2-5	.	ASSAGLGGREGETPY
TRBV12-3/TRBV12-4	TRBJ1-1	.	ASSLQGLGTEAF
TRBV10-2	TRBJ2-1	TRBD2	ARGRGGSYNEQF
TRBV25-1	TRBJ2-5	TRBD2	ASSEYPRVGGGGGRTETQY
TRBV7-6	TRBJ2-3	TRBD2	ASGTGGGGEYTQY
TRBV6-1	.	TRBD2	ASSDPGLAGTYSYNEQY
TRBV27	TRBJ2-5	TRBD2	ASSQSGSGGGQY
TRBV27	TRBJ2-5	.	ASSGRVKTSQY
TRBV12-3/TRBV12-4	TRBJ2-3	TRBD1	ASGGTGGTDTQY
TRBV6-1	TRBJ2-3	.	ASRAGLGGRDQETQY
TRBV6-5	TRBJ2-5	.	ASSYWAGQETQL
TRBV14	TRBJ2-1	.	ASSQDGPGTYNEQF
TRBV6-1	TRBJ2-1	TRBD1	ASGGTGPWNAQY
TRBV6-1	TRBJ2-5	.	ASSEWRPRGTLLGQY
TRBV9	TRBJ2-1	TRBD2	ASSVGASGRARGNEQF
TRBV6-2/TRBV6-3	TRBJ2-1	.	ASRTQNQQF
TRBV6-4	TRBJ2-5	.	ASRGRIGHDQDTQY
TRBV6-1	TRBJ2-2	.	ARGYQAVSTDTQF
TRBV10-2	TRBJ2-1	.	ASRTGMYNEQF
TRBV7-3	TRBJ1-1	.	ASSLRGQETEAF
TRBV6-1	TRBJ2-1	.	ASSKGPNDEQF
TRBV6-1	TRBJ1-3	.	ASSRQVISGNTIY
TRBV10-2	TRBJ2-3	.	GGSALSAKNTQY
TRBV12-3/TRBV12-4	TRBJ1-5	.	ASTPDGARGQPQH
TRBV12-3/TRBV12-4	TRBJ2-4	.	ASRFPGGFDKNTQY
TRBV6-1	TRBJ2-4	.	ASSEGLGRRARVSPY
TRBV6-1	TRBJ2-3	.	ASGKQTGSLSTGKQF
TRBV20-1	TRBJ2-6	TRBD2	SARGASGSGANVLT
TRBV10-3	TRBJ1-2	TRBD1	AIRDSGTVNYGYT
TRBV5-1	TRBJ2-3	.	ASSLFPDRTTDTQY
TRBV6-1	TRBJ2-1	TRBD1	ASSDWAGGYNEQF
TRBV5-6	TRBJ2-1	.	ASSLMFTEQF
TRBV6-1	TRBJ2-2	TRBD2	ASERLAAENTGKLF
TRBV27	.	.	ASSDSGREQY
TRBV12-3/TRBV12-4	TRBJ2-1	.	ASSDPGGSYSSYNEQF
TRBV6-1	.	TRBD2	ASAGVAGRAQDTQY
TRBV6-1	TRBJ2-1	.	ASTWPGENIQF
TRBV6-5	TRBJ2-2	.	ASSYSWSTGKQF
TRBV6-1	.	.	ASRNREWNEQY
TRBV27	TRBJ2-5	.	ASGPGAGWGKETQY
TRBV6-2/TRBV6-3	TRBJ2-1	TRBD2	ASSYWLAGAPSYNEQF
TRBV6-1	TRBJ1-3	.	ASSETRTGNTIY
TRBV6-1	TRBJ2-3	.	ASSGRSRGVRTEAQF
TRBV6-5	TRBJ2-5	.	ASSPSSGQETQY
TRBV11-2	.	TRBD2	ASSLSLSGRSSYNEQY
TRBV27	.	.	ASSPISKDTQY
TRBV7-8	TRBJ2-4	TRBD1	GSQGVGARDTQY
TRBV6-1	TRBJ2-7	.	ASGAWGGHEQY
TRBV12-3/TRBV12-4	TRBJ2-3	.	ASSPRVGGTDTQY